Below are 20 T cell receptor beta chains sequenced from a single sample in a study of blood T cell repertoires in COVID-19. Assay used: immunoSEQ multiplex PCR; TCRdb lists only in-frame clones, some missing. The sample records over 150,000 clones, around 89% being singletons. The sequencing sample was made of peripheral blood. The receptors come from a man aged 50 to 60 who had recovered from COVID-19.

The genes are TRBV4-3 and TRBJ2-7, with no clear D. The CDR3 totals 14 residues. V gave up 0 bases and J gave up 0 bases, with 6 bases separating them. CDR1 and CDR2 (germline): LGHNA, YSLEER. The CDR3 DNA follows: TGCGCCAGCAGCCAAGACTCGGGCTCCTACGAGCAGTACTTC. Amino acid sequence: CASSQDSGSYEQYF.

The chain couples TRBV6-2 or TRBV6-3 to TRBJ2-7; TRBD2 matches at 15 bases. The CDR3 runs 19 residues. In germline, CDR1 is MNHEY, CDR2 SVGEGT. J was trimmed by 3 bases and V by 4 bases; bases with no gene match: 13. CDR3 sequence: CASSFPSGTSGRPLYEQYF. CDR3 DNA: TGTGCCAGCAGTTTCCCCTCCGGGACTAGCGGGAGGCCGCTCTACGAGCAGTACTTC.

The chain carries TRBV27 and TRBJ1-2; a weak D match, TRBD1 (6 bases). This CDR3 comprises 13 residues. The germline gives CDR1 MNHEY, CDR2 SMNVEV (reference sequence). Trimming cost V 6 bases and J 2 bases, with 10 bases left between them. The chain's CDR3 is CASRNRENYGYTF. The CDR3 region has the DNA TGTGCCAGCAGAAACAGGGAAAACTATGGCTACACCTTC.

V is TRBV20-1 and J is TRBJ2-5; D unresolved. Trimming removed 4 bases at V and 1 base at J, with 4 bases between. Germline CDR1 and CDR2: DFQATT and SNEGSKA (reference sequence). This CDR3 comprises 11 residues. Here the CDR3 DNA reads TGCAGTGCTAAACTCCAAGAGACCCAGTACTTC. Its translation: CSAKLQETQYF.

The CDR3 DNA reads TGTGCCAGCAGCCCGCCACAGGGACTAAGGGGGTACGAGCAGTACTTC. Its translation is CASSPPQGLRGYEQYF. The chain joins TRBV7-8 to TRBJ2-7; D is possibly TRBD2 (7 bases). V lost 5 bases to trimming and J lost 4 bases, with 21 bases between them. Germline assignment: CDR1 SGHVS and CDR2 FQNEAQ. The CDR3 is made up of 16 amino acids.

The CDR3 DNA reads as TGTGCCAGCGCACCCTCGACAGGGGGGACCTCCTACGAGCAGTACTTC. This sequence encodes CASAPSTGGTSYEQYF. J is TRBJ2-7 and V is TRBV25-1; 9 bases align to TRBD1. V lost 8 bases to trimming and J lost 0 bases; unmatched junction nucleotides: 11. Germline V gene data show CDR1 as MGHDK and CDR2 as SYGVNS. This CDR3 region has 16 residues.

Only one count was recorded for this clone. In nucleotides, the CDR3 is TGTGCCAGCAGCCAAGATGGGGCGGTAGTTGGTGAGCAGTTCTTC. Residues: CASSQDGAVVGEQFF. The chain couples TRBV4-2 to TRBJ2-1; D may be TRBD1 (5 bases). The CDR3 consists of 15 residues. Germline V lookup: CDR1 LGHNA, CDR2 YNFKEQ. V gave up 0 bases and J gave up 9 bases, with 15 bases separating them.

The chain couples TRBV7-9 to TRBJ2-3, with D maybe TRBD2 (5 bases). Trimming removed 4 bases from V and 8 bases from J, with 13 bases in between. Germline V gene data show CDR1 as SEHNR and CDR2 as FQNEAQ (reference sequence). CDR3 length: 13 residues. CDR3: CASSSGLFSTQYF. In DNA form, the CDR3 reads TGTGCCAGCAGCTCCGGACTTTTCTCTACGCAGTATTTT. Supplemented by reference TRBV7-9 and TRBJ2-3, the full variable domain reads DTGVSQNPRHKITKRGQNVTFRCDPISEHNRLYWYRQTLGQGPEFLTYFQNEAQLEKSRLLSDRFSAERPKGSFSTLEIQRTEQGDSAMYLCASSSGLFSTQYFGPGTRLTVL.

Only one count was recorded for this clone. The chain joins TRBV7-2 to TRBJ2-5; 12 bases are a match to TRBD2. This CDR3 is built from 19 residues. V lost 4 bases to trimming and J lost 4 bases; unmatched junction nucleotides: 16. Germline assignment: CDR1 SGHTA and CDR2 FQGNSA. Here the CDR3 DNA reads TGTGCCAGCAGCTATCCTCTGGGGGGCGGGGGACTAGCGGGAGAGACCCAGTACTTC. Translated, it gives CASSYPLGGGGLAGETQYF.

The chain is built from TRBV7-2 and TRBJ2-5; 7 nucleotides match TRBD1. Germline V CDR1 and CDR2: SGHTA, FQGNSA. The trim removed 4 bases at V and 5 bases at J, leaving 7 bases unmatched. The CDR3 has 14 residues. The CDR3 reads CASSSQQGSETQYF. The CDR3 DNA reads TGTGCCAGCAGCTCGCAACAGGGGAGCGAGACCCAGTACTTC.

This clone was recorded once. The chain combines TRBV2 with TRBJ2-1; TRBD1 matches at 10 bases. The CDR3 is 15 amino acids. With V trimmed by 7 bases and J by 0 bases, 3 bases remained unmatched. Germline V gene data show CDR1 as SNHLY and CDR2 as FYNNEI. The CDR3 region has the DNA TGTGCCAGCACCGGGGACAGGGGCTCCTACAATGAGCAGTTCTTC. Its translation is CASTGDRGSYNEQFF.

The chain uses TRBV15 and TRBJ2-7, with D perhaps matching TRBD2 (5 bases). Trimming cost V 4 bases and J 0 bases, with 13 bases left between them. The CDR3 spans 15 residues. The germline V gene encodes CDR1 LNHNV and CDR2 YYDKDF (reference sequence). The CDR3 coding sequence is TGTGCCACCAGCAACGTGGAGGCGGACTCCTACGAGCAGTACTTC. Encoded protein: CATSNVEADSYEQYF.

This sequence joins TRBV7-8 and TRBJ1-1; D may be TRBD1 (5 bases). Germline lookup yields CDR1 SGHVS and CDR2 FQNEAQ. The CDR3 is 14 amino acids. The ends were cut back, 1 base at V and 5 bases at J, with 11 bases in the middle. This CDR3 reads CASSLEPGRTEAFF. The CDR3 coding sequence is TGTGCCAGCAGCTTAGAACCAGGGAGGACTGAAGCTTTCTTT.

V is TRBV7-8 and J is TRBJ2-3; 10 nucleotides match TRBD2. Per the germline V gene, CDR1 is SGHVS and CDR2 is FQNEAQ. V shed 3 bases, J shed 2 bases, and the junction held 5 bases outside the gene matches. This CDR3 is built from 16 residues. In nucleotides, the CDR3 is TGTGCCAGCAGCTTTGAAGCGGGAGGGAACACAGATACGCAGTATTTT. This codes for CASSFEAGGNTDTQYF.

This rearrangement joins TRBV2 to TRBJ2-7; TRBD1 agrees at 10 bases. CDR1 is SNHLY, CDR2 FYNNEI, per germline. V lost 7 bases, J lost 1 base, and 4 bases stayed unmatched. CDR3 length: 14 residues. Here the CDR3 DNA reads TGTGCCAGCACTCGGACAGGGGGTTCCTACGAGCAGTACTTC. This codes for CASTRTGGSYEQYF.

Only a few counts were recorded for this clone. The gene calls are TRBV7-2 and TRBJ1-1; 9 nucleotides align to TRBD1. With 5 bases clipped from V and 1 base from J, the junction kept 11 bases outside the gene matches. This CDR3 contains 17 residues. CDR1 and CDR2 (germline): SGHTA, FQGNSA. The CDR3: CASSLRGTGFWNTEAFF. The CDR3 bases are TGTGCCAGCAGCCTCCGGGGGACAGGGTTCTGGAACACTGAAGCTTTCTTT. Full variable domain (rest looked up from reference TRBV7-2 and TRBJ1-1): GAGVSQSPSNKVTEKGKDVELRCDPISGHTALYWYRQSLGQGLEFLIYFQGNSAPDKSGLPSDRFSAERTGGSVSTLTIQRTQQEDSAVYLCASSLRGTGFWNTEAFFGQGTRLTVV.

This chain uses TRBV6-2 or TRBV6-3 with TRBJ2-1; tentatively, D is TRBD1 (5 bases). This CDR3 is built from 15 residues. V gave up 2 bases and J gave up 0 bases, with 8 bases separating them. In germline, CDR1 is MNHEY, CDR2 SVGEGT. This chain's CDR3 is CASSYSTGSYNEQFF. The CDR3 coding sequence is TGTGCCAGCAGTTACAGCACAGGCTCCTACAATGAGCAGTTCTTC.

The rearrangement joins TRBV6-6 to TRBJ2-7; the D is unclear. CDR1 is MNHNY and CDR2 is SVGAGI in the germline V gene (reference sequence). Trimming shortened V by 8 bases and J by 6 bases, and 14 bases separated the two germline ends. The CDR3 totals 12 residues. CDR3 sequence reads: CASGSSLAEQYF. In DNA, the CDR3 is TGTGCCAGCGGCTCCTCATTGGCCGAGCAGTACTTC.

CDR3 loop: CASSQDRFQETQYF. The CDR3 nucleotides are TGTGCCAGCAGCCAAGATAGATTCCAAGAGACCCAGTACTTC. The V call is TRBV3-1 (or the pseudogene TRBV3-2), the J call TRBJ2-5; D gene unclear. Germline CDR1 LGHDT, CDR2 YNNKEL (reference sequence). V gave up 0 bases and J gave up 1 base, with 6 bases separating them. The CDR3 spans 14 residues.

The CDR3 spells CSAIRGNEQFF. The CDR3 DNA reads TGCAGTGCTATCAGGGGGAATGAGCAGTTCTTC. This chain connects TRBV20-1 to TRBJ2-1; 7 bases map to TRBD1. Trimming took 4 bases from V and 7 from J; bases not matched to a gene: 1. Germline CDR1 is DFQATT and CDR2 is SNEGSKA (reference sequence). This CDR3 has 11 residues.